The 3 T cell receptor beta chains given below trace back to one sample, sequenced in a study of blood T cell repertoires in COVID-19. Measured with immunoSEQ multiplex PCR; TCRdb has only the in-frame clones, and not every one. The sample consists of roughly 63,000 clones, over 75% of them appearing once. The sequenced sample was peripheral blood. Every receptor here comes from a man aged 45 to 65 with acute or convalescent COVID-19.

This chain joins TRBV5-6 and TRBJ2-6, with a possible D match to TRBD2 (6 bases). The V gene lost 4 bases and the J gene lost 0 bases, with 20 bases spanning the gap. This CDR3 has 19 residues. From germline, CDR1 is SGHDT and CDR2 YYEEEE. CDR3 protein: CASSTYRTGVSSGANVLTF. Here the CDR3 DNA reads TGTGCCAGCAGCACCTACCGGACGGGGGTCAGCTCTGGGGCCAACGTCCTGACTTTC.

J is TRBJ1-2 and V is TRBV6-2 or TRBV6-3; D not certain. Between the trimmed V and J ends, which lost 2 bases and 6 bases, there was a span of 19 bases. The CDR3 is 16 residues long. Germline-derived CDR1 and CDR2 are MNHEY and SVGEGT. The CDR3 nucleotides read TGTGCCAGCAGTTACGACACTAGAGCAGCTTACCATGGCTACACCTTC. This gives the protein CASSYDTRAAYHGYTF.

This chain uses TRBV30 with TRBJ2-7, with D hard to call. CDR1 is GTSNPN and CDR2 is SVGIG in the germline V gene (reference sequence). The CDR3 extends over 11 amino acids. Trimming removed 5 bases from V and 3 bases from J, with 8 bases in between. The CDR3: CAWAYSYEQYF. DNA of the CDR3: TGTGCCTGGGCTTACAGCTACGAGCAGTACTTC.